This paragraph covers one T cell receptor (beta chain) sequence. This record belongs to a study of blood T cell repertoires in COVID-19. The data were produced by immunoSEQ multiplex PCR, yet TCRdb's version contains in-frame clones alone and is incomplete. This table holds around 260,000 clones, approximately 85% found once. CDR1 MNHEY and CDR2 SMNVEV come from the germline V gene (reference sequence). V gave up 7 bases and J gave up 1 base, with 14 bases separating them. The CDR3 length is 15 residues. V gene TRBV27 combines with J gene TRBJ2-1; D might be TRBD2 (5 bases). The clonotype comes from a woman in her 30s who had recovered from COVID-19. Sequenced material: PBMCs or T cells enriched from blood (not recorded which). CDR3 in DNA: TGTGCCAGCATCGTCCCGGGCGGGTCCTACAATGAGCAGTTCTTC. This sequence encodes CASIVPGGSYNEQFF.